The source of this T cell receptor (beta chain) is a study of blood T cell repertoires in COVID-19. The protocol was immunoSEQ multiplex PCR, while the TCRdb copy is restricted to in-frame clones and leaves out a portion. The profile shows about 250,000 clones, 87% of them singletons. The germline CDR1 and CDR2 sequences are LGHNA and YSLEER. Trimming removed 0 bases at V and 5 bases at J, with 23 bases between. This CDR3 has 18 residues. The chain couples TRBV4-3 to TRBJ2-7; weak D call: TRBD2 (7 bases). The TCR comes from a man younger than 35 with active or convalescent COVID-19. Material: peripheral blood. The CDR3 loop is CASSQDFTGGQGKDEQYF. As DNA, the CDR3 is TGCGCCAGCAGCCAAGATTTCACCGGGGGGCAGGGGAAGGACGAGCAGTACTTC.